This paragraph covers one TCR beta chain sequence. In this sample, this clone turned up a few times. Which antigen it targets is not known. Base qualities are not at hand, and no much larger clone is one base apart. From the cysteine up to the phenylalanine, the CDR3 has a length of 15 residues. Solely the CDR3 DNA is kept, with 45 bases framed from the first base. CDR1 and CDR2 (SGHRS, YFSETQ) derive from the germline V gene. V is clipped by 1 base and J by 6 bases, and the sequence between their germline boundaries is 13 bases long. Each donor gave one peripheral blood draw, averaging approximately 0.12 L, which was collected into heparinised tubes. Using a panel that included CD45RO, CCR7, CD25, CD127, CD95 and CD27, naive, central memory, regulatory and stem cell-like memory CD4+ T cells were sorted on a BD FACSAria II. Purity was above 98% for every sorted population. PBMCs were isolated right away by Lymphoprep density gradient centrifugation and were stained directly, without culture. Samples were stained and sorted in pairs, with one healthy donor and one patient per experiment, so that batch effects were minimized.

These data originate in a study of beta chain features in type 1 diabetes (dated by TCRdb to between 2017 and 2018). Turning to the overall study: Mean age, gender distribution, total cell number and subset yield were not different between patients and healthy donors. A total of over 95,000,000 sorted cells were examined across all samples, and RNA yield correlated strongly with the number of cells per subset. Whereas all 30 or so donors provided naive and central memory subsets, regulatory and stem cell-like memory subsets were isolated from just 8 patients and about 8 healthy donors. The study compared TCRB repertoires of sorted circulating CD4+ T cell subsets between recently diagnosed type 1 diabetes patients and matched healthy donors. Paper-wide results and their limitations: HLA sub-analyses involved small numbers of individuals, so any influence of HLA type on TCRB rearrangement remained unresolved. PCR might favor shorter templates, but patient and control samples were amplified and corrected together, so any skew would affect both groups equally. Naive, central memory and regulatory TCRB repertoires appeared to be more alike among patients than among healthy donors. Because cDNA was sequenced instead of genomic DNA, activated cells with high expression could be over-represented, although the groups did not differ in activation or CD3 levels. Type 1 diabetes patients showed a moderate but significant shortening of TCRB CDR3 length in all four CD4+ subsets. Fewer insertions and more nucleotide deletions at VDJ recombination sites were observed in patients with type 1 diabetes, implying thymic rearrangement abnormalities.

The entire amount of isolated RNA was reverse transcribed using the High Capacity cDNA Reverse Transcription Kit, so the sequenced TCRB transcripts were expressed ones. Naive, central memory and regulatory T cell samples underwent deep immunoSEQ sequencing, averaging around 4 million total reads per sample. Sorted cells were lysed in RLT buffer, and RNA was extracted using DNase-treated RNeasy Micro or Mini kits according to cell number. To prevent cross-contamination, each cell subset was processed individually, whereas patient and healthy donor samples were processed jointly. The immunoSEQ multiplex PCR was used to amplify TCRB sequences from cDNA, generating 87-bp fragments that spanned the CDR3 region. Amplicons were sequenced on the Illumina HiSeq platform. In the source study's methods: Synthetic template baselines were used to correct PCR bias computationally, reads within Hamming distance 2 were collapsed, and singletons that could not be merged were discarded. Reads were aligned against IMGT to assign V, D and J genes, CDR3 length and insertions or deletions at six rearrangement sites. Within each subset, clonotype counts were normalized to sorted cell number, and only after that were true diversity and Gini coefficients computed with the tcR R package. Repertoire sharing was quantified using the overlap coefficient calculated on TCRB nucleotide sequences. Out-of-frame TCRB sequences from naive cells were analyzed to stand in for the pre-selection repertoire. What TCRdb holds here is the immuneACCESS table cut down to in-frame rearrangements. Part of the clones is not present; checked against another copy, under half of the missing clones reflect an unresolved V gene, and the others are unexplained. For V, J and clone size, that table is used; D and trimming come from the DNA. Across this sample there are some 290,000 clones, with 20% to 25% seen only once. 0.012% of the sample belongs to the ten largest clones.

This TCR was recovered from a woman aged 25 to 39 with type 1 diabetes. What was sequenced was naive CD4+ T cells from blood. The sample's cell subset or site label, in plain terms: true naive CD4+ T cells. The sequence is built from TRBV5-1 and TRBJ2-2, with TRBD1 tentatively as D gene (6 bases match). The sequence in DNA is TGCGCCAGCAGCTTGAACATACAGGGCTCCGGGGAGCTGTTTTTT. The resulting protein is CASSLNIQGSGELFF.